Listed below are T cell receptor beta chains from one sample, sequenced in a study of blood T cell repertoires in COVID-19. The method was immunoSEQ multiplex PCR; TCRdb's version includes in-frame clones alone and lacks a portion of them. The data contain around 320,000 clones, roughly 85% of them singletons. The sequencing input was peripheral blood. The receptors here all came from a human donor in a cohort sampled during active COVID-19. Each CDR3 is given with its conserved first and last residue. The D gene is left open where the match is weak. Clone sizes are given selectively: once, few, many, or a class where the clone is expanded.

- | TRBJ2-2 | TRBV19 | - | CASTQDRGHTSGGPNTGELFF | TGTGCCAGTACCCAAGACAGGGGGCATACTAGCGGGGGCCCAAACACCGGGGAGCTGTTTTTT
once | TRBJ2-7 | TRBV9 | TRBD2 | CASSLQAGAYEQYF | TGTGCCAGCAGCCTCCAAGCGGGGGCCTACGAGCAGTACTTC
- | TRBJ2-7 | TRBV14 | TRBD2 | CASSPRIGGGEASYEQYF | TGTGCCAGCAGCCCCCGGATTGGCGGGGGGGAGGCATCCTACGAGCAGTACTTC
- | TRBJ2-7 | TRBV6-5 | - | CASRETGYSYEQYF | TGTGCCAGCAGGGAGACTGGCTATTCTTACGAGCAGTACTTC
- | TRBJ2-7 | TRBV5-1 | - | CASSLASLGSYEQYF | TGCGCCAGCAGCTTGGCATCCCTCGGGTCCTACGAGCAGTACTTC
- | TRBJ1-4 | TRBV24-1 | TRBD1 | CATSDPGQGHEKLFF | TGTGCCACCAGTGACCCGGGACAGGGTCATGAAAAACTGTTTTTT
- | TRBJ2-1 | TRBV15 | TRBD2 | CATSSAQRGPYNEQFF | TGTGCCACCAGCAGCGCCCAGCGGGGCCCCTACAATGAGCAGTTCTTC
- | TRBJ1-2 | TRBV10-3 | - | CAISGVGGPDNGYTF | TGTGCCATCAGTGGGGTTGGAGGTCCCGACAATGGCTACACCTTC
- | TRBJ1-1 | TRBV12-5 | - | CASGKGSYTEAFF | TGTGCTAGCGGGAAGGGTTCGTACACTGAAGCTTTCTTT
- | TRBJ1-1 | TRBV20-1 | - | CSAKGGPEAFF | TGCAGTGCTAAAGGGGGACCTGAAGCTTTCTTT
- | TRBJ1-5 | TRBV7-2 | - | CASSFSFQPQHF | TGTGCCAGCAGCTTTTCATTCCAGCCCCAGCATTTT
- | TRBJ1-2 | TRBV7-9 | - | CASSSPLNYGYTF | TGTGCCAGCAGCTCCCCCCTTAACTATGGCTACACCTTC
once | TRBJ1-2 | TRBV5-6 | - | CASSLVDRLNYGYTF | TGTGCCAGCAGCTTGGTAGACAGATTAAACTATGGCTACACCTTC
- | TRBJ1-2 | TRBV19 | TRBD1 | CASRTSNRGGYTF | TGTGCCAGTAGAACCTCAAACAGGGGTGGCTACACCTTC